A selection of T cell receptor beta chains follows, all from one sample in a study of cytomegalovirus exposure and HLA in healthy donors. Some clones are missing from TCRdb's copy, which holds only in-frame ones; the method was immunoSEQ multiplex PCR. Here the sample spans about 130,000 clones, 70% to 85% being singletons. The sequenced sample was PBMCs. The receptors were gathered from a woman aged 55-75 years in good health and CMV-seropositive. CDR3s include the opening cysteine and the closing phenylalanine or tryptophan. D genes are given only for firm matches. Size is stated for part of the rows, as once, few or many counts, or as a class when the clone is expanded.

TRBD2	.	TRBJ2-3	TRBV5-1	TGCGCCAGCAGCTCGACTAGCGGGGGTGCAGATACGCAGTATTTT	CASSSTSGGADTQYF
.	.	TRBJ1-6	TRBV5-1	TGCGCCAGCAGCCAGGACAGCCCCTCCTATAATTCACCCCTCCACTTT	CASSQDSPSYNSPLHF
TRBD1	.	TRBJ2-2	TRBV7-3	TGTGCCAGCAGACGACAGGGGGGCGGGGAGCTGTTTTTT	CASRRQGGGELFF
TRBD2	.	TRBJ2-5	TRBV7-3	TGTGCCAGCAGCTCCCTAGCGGGGGTCGGAGAGACCCAGTACTTC	CASSSLAGVGETQYF
.	.	TRBJ1-2	TRBV5-1	TGCGCCAGCAGCTTAACAGAGAGGGAAGGCTACACCTTC	CASSLTEREGYTF
.	.	TRBJ2-2	TRBV7-3	TGTGCCAGCAGCTTAACTTCAGGGAACACCGGGGAGCTGTTTTTT	CASSLTSGNTGELFF
TRBD1	.	TRBJ1-2	TRBV19	TGTGCCAGTAGTATCGGGACAGGGGTGGGCTATGGCTACACCTTC	CASSIGTGVGYGYTF
.	.	TRBJ1-3	TRBV9	TGTGCCAGCAGCCCGGGAGGGGACTCTTACTCTGGAAACACCATATATTTT	CASSPGGDSYSGNTIYF
.	few	TRBJ1-1	TRBV6-1	TGTGCCAGCGGCCGGGACTCCACTGAAGCTTTCTTT	CASGRDSTEAFF
.	.	TRBJ2-5	TRBV19	TGTGCCAGTAGTATAGGTGGCGGGTTTTGGGAGACCCAGTACTTC	CASSIGGGFWETQYF
.	.	TRBJ2-3	TRBV28	TGTGCCAGCAGTTTATCCGGACTCAGCACAGATACGCAGTATTTT	CASSLSGLSTDTQYF
TRBD1	few	TRBJ1-6	TRBV5-1	TGCGCCAGCAGCTCGGGACAGGGATCGGGCTCACCCCTCCACTTT	CASSSGQGSGSPLHF
TRBD1	.	TRBJ1-1	TRBV11-1	TGTGCCAGCAGCTCCAGGGGGTGGATGAACACTGAAGCTTTCTTT	CASSSRGWMNTEAFF
TRBD1	.	TRBJ1-2	TRBV4-2	TGTGCCAGCAGCCAAGTAGGGACAGGGATCTATGGCTACACCTTC	CASSQVGTGIYGYTF
.	.	TRBJ2-1	TRBV10-1	TGCGCCAGCAGTCTTCCAGGGGCTGAGCAGTTCTTC	CASSLPGAEQFF
TRBD2	.	TRBJ2-3	TRBV5-6	TGTGCCAGCAGCTTATTGACTAGCGGGGCTAGCACAGATACGCAGTATTTT	CASSLLTSGASTDTQYF
TRBD1	.	TRBJ1-1	TRBV10-3	TGTGCCATCAGGCCCCCGGGACAGGGGGCCGGTGAAGCTTTCTTT	CAIRPPGQGAGEAFF
TRBD2	.	TRBJ2-5	TRBV2	TGTGCCAGCGAGCGGGGGGTTGGGGAGACCCAGTACTTC	CASERGVGETQYF
TRBD1	.	TRBJ1-2	TRBV29-1	TGCAGCGTTGAAGGGACACCGGGGACAGGGAATGGCTACACCTTC	CSVEGTPGTGNGYTF
.	.	TRBJ2-1	TRBV4-2	TGTGCCAGCAGCCAGGGGCTAGCGAGGGCCCACAATGAGCAGTTCTTC	CASSQGLARAHNEQFF
TRBD1	.	TRBJ1-1	TRBV6-5	TGTGCCAGCAGTCCAGGACAGGGGGCGCGAACTGAAGCTTTCTTT	CASSPGQGARTEAFF
.	.	TRBJ1-3	TRBV10-3	TGTGCCACCCCAGCTGGAAACACCATATATTTT	CATPAGNTIYF
.	few	TRBJ1-5	TRBV19	TGTGCCAGCCAGGGTGGGGTTTTTTCGGTATCGGGCAATCAGCCCCAGCATTTT	CASQGGVFSVSGNQPQHF
.	.	TRBJ1-1	TRBV7-2	TGTGCCAGCAGCTTACGGGGGAGGGGGGACACTGAAGCTTTCTTT	CASSLRGRGDTEAFF
.	.	TRBJ1-1	TRBV28	TGTGCCAGCAGGGGGCATGACACTGAAGCTTTCTTT	CASRGHDTEAFF
.	.	TRBJ1-3	TRBV9	TGTGCCAGCAGCGTAGTGGCGGTCGCCAGCTCTGGAAACACCATATATTTT	CASSVVAVASSGNTIYF
.	.	TRBJ2-7	TRBV5-1	TGCGCCAGCAGCTCACAGGGATCCAGGGACGAGCAGTACTTC	CASSSQGSRDEQYF
TRBD1	.	TRBJ1-1	TRBV19	TGTGCCTGCCAATTTCGGGACAGGGCCACTGAAGCTTTCTTT	CACQFRDRATEAFF
TRBD2	.	TRBJ2-1	TRBV10-3	TGTGCCATCAGTGAACGGGTGGGGACTAGCGGCTACAATGAGCAGTTCTTC	CAISERVGTSGYNEQFF
.	.	TRBJ1-2	TRBV4-1	TGCGCCAGCAGCCAAGACCCCTGGGGAGGGAACTATGGCTACACCTTC	CASSQDPWGGNYGYTF
TRBD2	once	TRBJ2-5	TRBV7-3	TGTGCCAGCAGCTTGCGGGGGTGGGACGGGGGAGAGACCCAGTACTTC	CASSLRGWDGGETQYF
TRBD1	once	TRBJ2-7	TRBV25-1	TGTGCCAGCAGTAGAAGGACAGGGGGCTCCTACGAGCAGTACTTC	CASSRRTGGSYEQYF
TRBD2	.	TRBJ2-3	TRBV7-6	TGTGCCAGCAGCAGCGGGACTAGCGGGCTCACAGATACGCAGTATTTT	CASSSGTSGLTDTQYF
TRBD2	few	TRBJ2-1	TRBV2	TGTGCCAGCAGTGATTCAGCGGGGGGGCCCAATGAGCAGTTCTTC	CASSDSAGGPNEQFF
TRBD1	once	TRBJ1-5	TRBV19	TGTGCCAGTAGTATAGGCACCCGGACAGGGGGCGCGGGTCAGCCCCAGCATTTT	CASSIGTRTGGAGQPQHF
.	.	TRBJ1-5	TRBV11-2	TGTGCCAGCAGCTTAGATTCAACAGGGAGCCAGCCCCAGCATTTT	CASSLDSTGSQPQHF
.	few	TRBJ2-2	TRBV5-6	TGTGCCAGCAGCTTGGACTTACGACAAGGGGAGCTGTTTTTT	CASSLDLRQGELFF
TRBD2	.	TRBJ2-5	TRBV5-1	TGCGCCAGCAGCTTAAGAAGCGGGGGGCCCTCCCGAGAGACCCAGTACTTC	CASSLRSGGPSRETQYF
TRBD1	.	TRBJ1-4	TRBV29-1	TGCAGCGTTGAAGAAGGGACAGGGCTGGGAAAACTGTTTTTT	CSVEEGTGLGKLFF
.	.	TRBJ1-1	TRBV19	TGTGCCAGTAGTAGTTATAACAGGAACACTGAAGCTTTCTTT	CASSSYNRNTEAFF
.	.	TRBJ2-7	TRBV5-1	TGCGCCAGCAGCTTAGACCCAGGAGGGCTCGAGCAGTACTTC	CASSLDPGGLEQYF
TRBD1	.	TRBJ2-2	TRBV6-6	TGTGCCAGCAGTGGACAGGGGGCGGCCGGGGAGCTGTTTTTT	CASSGQGAAGELFF
.	.	TRBJ1-1	TRBV18	TGTGCCAGCTCGCTAAATACAGGGTTCAACACTGAAGCTTTCTTT	CASSLNTGFNTEAFF
.	once	TRBJ1-1	TRBV15	TGTGCCACCCAGGGTGTCACTGAAGCTTTCTTT	CATQGVTEAFF
.	.	TRBJ2-1	TRBV11-2	TGTGCCAGCAGCTTAGGGGCAAACTCCTACAATGAGCAGTTCTTC	CASSLGANSYNEQFF
.	few	TRBJ1-1	TRBV11-1	TGTGCCAGCAGCTTAAAGGAGTTGAACACTGAAGCTTTCTTT	CASSLKELNTEAFF
TRBD1	once	TRBJ2-4	TRBV5-6	TGTGCCAGCAGCTTGTTTGGGACAGGGGACATTCAGTACTTC	CASSLFGTGDIQYF
.	.	TRBJ2-2	TRBV7-3	TGTGCCAGCAGCTTAACAGTCCCGGGCACCGGGGAGCTGTTTTTT	CASSLTVPGTGELFF
TRBD2	.	TRBJ2-1	TRBV5-1	TGCGCCAGCAGCTGGGGCGGGGGGTACAACAATGAGCAGTTCTTC	CASSWGGGYNNEQFF
TRBD1	.	TRBJ2-7	TRBV2	TGTGCCAGCACAACGACAGGGTTGGGCTACGAGCAGTACTTC	CASTTTGLGYEQYF